In its sample, the clone carrying this T cell receptor (beta chain) was seen once. Per the original methods: Reference gene primer amplification gave nucleated cell count estimates. The protocol was immunoSEQ multiplex PCR, while the TCRdb copy is restricted to in-frame clones and leaves out a portion. That table is the source of V, J and clone size, and D and trimming were worked out from the DNA. The table records 150,000 to 200,000 clones, 90% of them present only once. The sample is drawn from a study of blood T cell repertoires in COVID-19. About the research overall: Acute-phase and convalescent COVID-19 samples originated in the United States, Italy and Spain. PBMCs, B-cell-depleted T cells, or T cells provided the cDNA or gDNA that made up the material.

This sequence was found in a man over 45 with acute or convalescent COVID-19. Sample: peripheral blood.

The CDR3 is CASSSRLETYNEQFF. The CDR3 region has the DNA TGTGCCAGCAGCTCTAGACTAGAAACCTACAATGAGCAGTTCTTC. V and J are TRBV7-8 and TRBJ2-1; D is possibly TRBD2 (6 bases). From germline, CDR1 is SGHVS and CDR2 FQNEAQ. The CDR3 contains 15 residues. V was cut by 4 bases and J by 2 bases, with 12 bases left in between.